Below, 25 T cell receptor beta chains from the same sample are listed, as sequenced in a study of read filtering for tumor transcriptome and immune sequencing. Molecular barcoded adaptors covering alpha/delta and beta/gamma chains were used on 400 ng RNA. TCRdb re-analysed the reads in MiXCR, keeping a single row per CDR3 protein. Among some 38,000 distinct CDR3 sequences, around 11% were seen once, and the ten largest hold around 35%. Input material: a population of CD138-negative cells sorted from bone marrow. These receptors were collected from a donor at least 40 years old with multiple myeloma.

The sample holds a few counts of this clonotype. This sequence joins TRBV6-1 and TRBJ2-1; 10 bases match TRBD2. From germline, CDR1 is MNHNS and CDR2 SASEGT. J was trimmed by 2 bases and V by 5 bases; bases with no gene match: 15. The CDR3 sequence is 19 residues long. In nucleotides, the CDR3 is TGTGCCAGCAGTCGATACCCCAGCGGGGGGGCCAGGACCTACAATGAGCAGTTCTTC. Residues: CASSRYPSGGARTYNEQFF.

As regards this clonotype: Relative to the germline gene, one junction end is altered; a read error may explain this. The genes are TRBV19 and TRBJ2-7, with D perhaps TRBD1 or TRBD2 (5 bases each). The CDR3 sequence is 14 residues long. The germline V gene has CDR1 LNHDA and CDR2 SQIVND (reference sequence). The CDR3 is CAGSPGTGPFEQYF. CDR3 nucleotides: TGTGCCGGTAGCCCCGGGACGGGTCCGTTCGAGCAGTACTTC. Drawing the rest from reference TRBV19 and TRBJ2-7, the complete variable domain is DGGITQSPKYLFRKEGQNVTLSCEQNLNHDAMYWYRQDPGQGLRLIYYSQIVNDFQKGDIAEGYSVSREKKESFPLTVTSAQKNPTAFYLCAGSPGTGPFEQYFGPGTRLTVT.

The chain has TRBV29-1 and TRBJ2-3; TRBD2 matches 12 bases. The CDR3 extends over 14 amino acids. Germline V gives CDR1 SQVTM, CDR2 ANQGSEA. Trimming removed 4 bases from V and 4 bases from J; junction bases left unmatched: 3. The CDR3 nucleotides are TGCAGCGTTGCACGACTAGCGGGAGCAGATACGCAGTATTTT. This codes for CSVARLAGADTQYF.

This clonotype was seen ten or more times. The chain couples TRBV12-3 or TRBV12-4 to TRBJ2-5, with 7 bases that match TRBD1. The CDR3 loop spans 14 amino acids. Losses at the gene ends were 6 bases for V and 4 bases for J; bases not matched to a gene: 8. The CDR3 region is CASSTRQGGETQYF. The CDR3 nucleotides are TGTGCCAGCAGCACAAGACAGGGTGGAGAGACCCAGTACTTC.

This clonotype was observed at least ten times. The V and J genes are TRBV20-1 and TRBJ2-3; tentatively, D is TRBD2 (6 bases). This CDR3 spans 14 amino acids. Germline CDR1 reads DFQATT; CDR2 reads SNEGSKA (reference sequence). V was shortened by 5 bases and J by 4 bases, with 16 bases between the two germline ends. CDR3 DNA sequence: TGCAGTGCTGGATTGACTAGTGGTCCAGATACGCAGTATTTT. It codes for CSAGLTSGPDTQYF.

This clonotype was seen ten or more times. V gene TRBV6-4 combines with J gene TRBJ2-3, with D possibly being TRBD1 or TRBD2 (6 bases each). Germline CDR1 is MRHNA and CDR2 is SNTAGT. CDR3 length equals 15 residues. V shed 0 bases and J shed 2 bases, with 9 bases lying between them. The DNA of the CDR3 is TGTGCCAGCAGTGACTCGTCGGGGGCCACAGATACGCAGTATTTT. Protein: CASSDSSGATDTQYF.

This clonotype was seen a handful of times. A read error may explain this, as a much larger clone is one base away. The genes are TRBV5-1 and TRBJ1-1; D is undetermined. CDR1 is SGHRS, CDR2 YFSETQ, per germline. This CDR3 spans 14 amino acids. CDR3 coding DNA: TGCGCCAGCAGCTCAAGACATACGAACACTGGAGCTTTCTTT. As protein: CASSSRHTNTGAFF.

This clonotype has ten or more counts. The chain couples TRBV7-2 to TRBJ2-3; no firm D call. The germline gives CDR1 SGHTA, CDR2 FQGNSA. This CDR3 region has 13 residues. V shed 4 bases and J shed 2 bases, with 7 bases lying between them. CDR3 residues: CASSSTYTDTQYF. The CDR3 bases are TGTGCCAGCAGCTCTACCTACACAGATACGCAGTATTTT. Combining the CDR3 with reference TRBV7-2 and TRBJ2-3 gives the whole variable domain GAGVSQSPSNKVTEKGKDVELRCDPISGHTALYWYRQSLGQGLEFLIYFQGNSAPDKSGLPSDRFSAERTGGSVSTLTIQRTQQEDSAVYLCASSSTYTDTQYFGPGTRLTVL.

There are many counts of this clonotype. The V and J genes are TRBV2 and TRBJ2-3; D remains unclear. Germline assignment: CDR1 SNHLY and CDR2 FYNNEI. The CDR3 has 15 residues. The V end was cut by 6 bases, the J end by 0 bases, with 13 bases between. CDR3 nucleotides: TGTGCCAGCAGGATGGCTCCAACTAGCACAGATACGCAGTATTTT. Translated: CASRMAPTSTDTQYF.

Ten or more counts support this clonotype. Written as DNA, the CDR3 is TGTGCCAGTACCACCCAGGGTATGAACACTGAAGCTTTCTTT. It codes for CASTTQGMNTEAFF. The chain couples TRBV19 to TRBJ1-1, with a tentative D call TRBD1 (5 bases). The germline V gene encodes CDR1 LNHDA and CDR2 SQIVND (reference sequence). CDR3 length: 14 residues. Trimming removed 7 bases from V and 0 bases from J, with 12 bases in between. The full variable domain, with the rest looked up from reference TRBV19 and TRBJ1-1, is DGGITQSPKYLFRKEGQNVTLSCEQNLNHDAMYWYRQDPGQGLRLIYYSQIVNDFQKGDIAEGYSVSREKKESFPLTVTSAQKNPTAFYLCASTTQGMNTEAFFGQGTRLTVV.

This clonotype was seen many times. The chain carries TRBV7-2 and TRBJ1-2; D gene uncertain. Germline CDR1 reads SGHTA; CDR2 reads FQGNSA. Trimming took off 1 base at V and 8 bases at J, with 14 bases between the two ends. The CDR3 totals 14 residues. The CDR3 coding sequence is TGTGCCAGCAGCTTAGGGGTCGCCGCGAGGGGCTACACCTTC. This gives the protein CASSLGVAARGYTF.

Many counts were recorded for this clonotype. The CDR3 nucleotides read TGTGCCAGCAGTTCTCCCCCTGGACTCACAGATACGCAGTATTTT. Protein product: CASSSPPGLTDTQYF. The chain joins TRBV28 to TRBJ2-3; tentative D call: TRBD2 (5 bases). With 4 bases removed from V and 2 bases from J, the gap between germline ends came to 13 bases. The CDR3 runs to 15 residues. Germline lookup yields CDR1 MDHEN and CDR2 SYDVKM. The full variable domain, completed using reference TRBV28 and TRBJ2-3, is DVKVTQSSRYLVKRTGEKVFLECVQDMDHENMFWYRQDPGLGLRLIYFSYDVKMKEKGDIPEGYSVSREKKERFSLILESASTNQTSMYLCASSSPPGLTDTQYFGPGTRLTVL.

J is TRBJ1-3 and V is TRBV7-2; the match to TRBD1 covers 7 bases. J was trimmed by 3 bases and V by 4 bases; bases with no gene match: 6. The CDR3 is 15 residues long. CDR1 is SGHTA and CDR2 is FQGNSA in the germline V gene. The CDR3 sequence: CASSSSGGDGNTIYF. CDR3 DNA: TGTGCCAGCAGCTCGTCAGGGGGGGATGGAAACACCATATATTTT.

This clonotype has at least ten counts. V is TRBV23-1 and J is TRBJ2-7; weak D call: TRBD2 (6 bases). TRBV23-1 carries the ORF label, with uncertain function. The CDR3 is 13 amino acids. Trimming cost V 0 bases and J 7 bases, with 10 bases left between them. The CDR3 loop is CASSQSPAGEQYF. CDR3 coding DNA: TGCGCCAGCAGTCAATCGCCTGCGGGGGAGCAGTACTTC.

This clonotype has at least ten counts. V gene TRBV7-9 combines with J gene TRBJ2-3; D might be TRBD2 (6 bases). Between the trimmed V and J ends, which lost 1 base and 3 bases, there was a span of 17 bases. The CDR3 spans 17 residues. The germline gives CDR1 SEHNR, CDR2 FQNEAQ (reference sequence). The CDR3 region has the DNA TGTGCCAGCAGCTTAGTCCTGGGGGGAGCGTGGACAGATACGCAGTATTTT. This encodes CASSLVLGGAWTDTQYF.

This clonotype has ten or more counts. The V and J genes are TRBV7-6 and TRBJ2-6, with 10 nucleotides matching TRBD1. This CDR3 has 18 residues. The junction had 9 bases not matched to a gene; V was cut back by 5 bases and J by 2 bases. Germline CDR1 is SGHVS and CDR2 is FNYEAQ. CDR3 coding DNA: TGTGCCAGCAGCACAGGGACAGGGGAGGCCCCTGGGGCCAACGTCCTGACTTTC. This encodes CASSTGTGEAPGANVLTF.

This clonotype was observed at least ten times. The gene calls are TRBV4-1 and TRBJ1-5, with D uncertain. CDR1 is MGHRA, CDR2 YSYEKL, per germline. V lost 2 bases and J lost 0, with 8 bases in between. This CDR3 region has 15 residues. As DNA, the CDR3 is TGCGCCAGCAGCCAAACCGGGGATAGCAATCAGCCCCAGCATTTT. It is translated as CASSQTGDSNQPQHF.

This clonotype has more than one count but fewer than ten. The rearrangement links TRBV12-3 or TRBV12-4 to TRBJ2-3; D possibly corresponds to TRBD2 (6 bases). Trimming took 6 bases from V and 1 from J, leaving 14 bases between them. The CDR3 contains 15 residues. The CDR3 sequence: CASRPEGIGTDTQYF. CDR3 coding DNA: TGTGCCAGCAGGCCGGAGGGGATTGGCACAGATACGCAGTATTTT.

This clonotype occurred many times. J is TRBJ2-1 and V is TRBV7-2, with D maybe TRBD2 (7 bases). Germline CDR1 and CDR2: SGHTA and FQGNSA. The CDR3 spans 14 residues. Trimming removed 5 bases from V and 10 bases from J, with 18 bases in between. The CDR3 region is CASSANGGQGEQFF. For the CDR3, the DNA is TGTGCCAGCAGCGCGAACGGGGGGCAGGGAGAGCAGTTCTTC.

The table lists this clonotype with many counts. The chain joins TRBV20-1 to TRBJ2-3; 15 bases line up with TRBD2. The CDR3 length is 17 residues. Trimming removed 6 bases from V and 1 base from J; junction bases left unmatched: 8. Germline V lookup: CDR1 DFQATT, CDR2 SNEGSKA (reference sequence). CDR3 in DNA: TGCAGTGCCCGGACTAGCGGGGGGGCCGGTGGCACAGATACGCAGTATTTT. Residues: CSARTSGGAGGTDTQYF.

This clonotype was found many times. The chain carries TRBV11-2 and TRBJ2-1, with 7 bases identical to TRBD2. The CDR3 extends over 14 amino acids. Losses at the gene ends were 1 base for V and 11 bases for J; bases not matched to a gene: 8. Germline CDR1 SGHAT, CDR2 FQNNGV. In DNA form, the CDR3 reads TGTGCCAGCAGCTTAGGAGGTACCGGGGGGAAGCAGTTCTTC. Translated: CASSLGGTGGKQFF.

This clonotype was counted ten times or more. This chain joins TRBV10-2 and TRBJ1-1, with D perhaps TRBD1 (6 bases). Germline lookup yields CDR1 WSHSY and CDR2 SAAADI. Between the trimmed V and J ends, which lost 6 bases and 4 bases, there was a span of 21 bases. This CDR3 has 16 amino acids. CDR3: CASRQSRTVGGTEAFF. In DNA, the CDR3 is TGCGCCAGCAGACAGTCGCGGACCGTAGGGGGCACTGAAGCTTTCTTT.

Turning to this clonotype: This probably arose from a read error, given a far larger clone one base away. J is TRBJ1-5 and V is TRBV6-5; TRBD1 might be the D (5 bases). Per germline, CDR1 MNHEY and CDR2 SVGAGI. The CDR3 sequence is 14 residues long. V lost 2 bases and J lost 2, with 7 bases in between. CDR3 protein: CASSYGAGNQPQHF. The CDR3, as DNA: TGTGCCAGCAGTTACGGGGCAGGCAATCAGCCCCAGCATTTT.

This clonotype occurred many times. This chain uses TRBV23-1 with TRBJ1-5, with D possibly matching TRBD1 (5 bases). TRBV23-1 is an open reading frame, and its role is uncertain. This CDR3 contains 17 residues. The V and J ends lost 0 bases and 2 bases respectively, with 14 bases between them. CDR3 in amino acids: CASSQSGWGSGNQPQHF. Here the CDR3 DNA reads TGCGCCAGCAGTCAATCTGGCTGGGGGAGTGGCAATCAGCCCCAGCATTTT.

This clonotype was picked up many times. This CDR3 reads CSVDAATDTQYF. As DNA, the CDR3 is TGCAGCGTTGATGCGGCCACAGATACGCAGTATTTT. V gene TRBV29-1 combines with J gene TRBJ2-3, with D uncertain. Germline assignment: CDR1 SQVTM and CDR2 ANQGSEA. The CDR3 consists of 12 residues. V lost 3 bases, J lost 2 bases, and 6 bases lay in between.